The clone carrying this TCR beta chain was recorded many times. Its antigen is still unknown. TCRdb re-called the 5' RACE reads through MiXCR, storing one row per CDR3 protein. The profile shows about 200,000 distinct CDR3 sequences, roughly 12% of them singletons. The length of the CDR3 is 15 residues. Germline CDR1 SGHAT, CDR2 FQNNGV. The V and J ends lost 1 base and 9 bases, in that order; junction bases with no gene match: 4. The data stem from a study of CD8 T cells in ankylosing spondylitis. General observations from the study: Researchers report that disease-linked clones proved CD8+ and relatively rare in peripheral blood. Ankylosing spondylitis blood seemed to carry a telltale TCR beta motif made of eight or nine highly homologous variants.

The material sequenced was blood, either unsorted or a sorted T cell fraction (not recorded which). This receptor was obtained from a male donor with ankylosing spondylitis or in good health (not recorded which). The rearrangement joins TRBV11-2 to TRBJ2-1; TRBD2 aligns across 12 bases. The CDR3 DNA reads TGTGCCAGCAGCTTAGGCGCGGGACTAGCGGGTGAGCAGTTCTTC. As protein: CASSLGAGLAGEQFF.